These T cell receptor beta chains were read from a single sample in a study of T cell responses to AZD1222 COVID-19 vaccine. Assay used: immunoSEQ multiplex PCR; TCRdb lists only in-frame clones, some missing. Seen here are about 150,000 clones, over 70% observed once, and the top ten hold roughly a tenth. Source: peripheral blood, taken 28 days after the second AZD1222 dose. The source is an adult who received the AZD1222 COVID-19 vaccine. Both conserved end residues are part of each CDR3. A D gene is named only where the DNA matches it firmly. Clone size is shown for a subset of rows, as once, few, many or a class of expanded clone.

. | . | TRBJ1-2 | TRBV6-1 | CASSEASYGYTF | TGTGCCAGCAGTGAAGCGTCCTATGGCTACACCTTC
few | TRBD1 | TRBJ1-1 | TRBV19 | CASSIRQGATEAFF | TGTGCCAGTAGTATCCGGCAGGGGGCCACTGAAGCTTTCTTT
. | . | TRBJ2-3 | TRBV29-1 | CSVERWDTQYF | TGCAGCGTTGAGAGGTGGGATACGCAGTATTTT
. | . | TRBJ1-5 | TRBV28 | CASSLIGGGQPQHF | TGTGCCAGCAGTTTAATCGGGGGGGGTCAGCCCCAGCATTTT
. | TRBD2 | TRBJ2-7 | TRBV27 | CASSFSGTSYEQYF | TGTGCCAGCAGTTTCAGCGGGACCTCCTACGAGCAGTACTTC
. | . | TRBJ2-5 | TRBV5-5 | CASSFSVFETQYF | TGTGCCAGCAGCTTTAGTGTTTTTGAGACCCAGTACTTC
. | TRBD1 | TRBJ1-4 | TRBV19 | CASSILGTGDEKLFF | TGTGCCAGTAGTATTCTGGGGACAGGGGACGAAAAACTGTTTTTT
. | . | TRBJ1-4 | TRBV29-1 | CSVEASGTEKLFF | TGCAGCGTTGAAGCGTCCGGGACTGAAAAACTGTTTTTT
. | . | TRBJ1-1 | TRBV28 | CASSLTGTVNTEAFF | TGTGCCAGCAGTCTTACCGGGACTGTGAACACTGAAGCTTTCTTT
. | TRBD1 | TRBJ2-3 | TRBV19 | CASNPRDRSTDTQYF | TGTGCCAGTAACCCGAGGGACAGGAGCACAGATACGCAGTATTTT
. | . | TRBJ2-7 | TRBV6-4 | CASSVAANYEQYF | TGTGCCAGCAGTGTCGCAGCCAACTACGAGCAGTACTTC
. | . | TRBJ2-2 | TRBV5-1 | CASSLNAGGTGELFF | TGCGCCAGCAGCTTAAACGCAGGGGGGACCGGGGAGCTGTTTTTT
. | . | TRBJ1-3 | TRBV20-1 | CSASGSGNTIYF | TGCAGTGCTAGTGGCTCTGGAAACACCATATATTTT
. | TRBD1 | TRBJ2-7 | TRBV5-1 | CASSGGTGGFGEQYF | TGCGCCAGCAGCGGGGGAACAGGGGGTTTCGGCGAGCAGTACTTC
. | . | TRBJ1-1 | TRBV9 | CASSVITHLNTEAFF | TGTGCCAGCAGCGTAATAACACACCTGAACACTGAAGCTTTCTTT
. | TRBD2 | TRBJ2-7 | TRBV14 | CASSQDLRTSGNPSYEQYF | TGTGCCAGCAGCCAAGATTTGAGGACTAGCGGGAATCCCTCCTACGAGCAGTACTTC
. | TRBD1 | TRBJ2-5 | TRBV3-1/TRBV3-2 | CASSKRDRIQETQYF | TGTGCCAGCAGCAAACGGGACAGGATACAGGAGACCCAGTACTTC
. | . | TRBJ2-2 | TRBV9 | CASSPQAGTNTGELFF | TGTGCCAGCAGCCCTCAAGCAGGTACGAACACCGGGGAGCTGTTTTTT
. | TRBD1 | TRBJ1-1 | TRBV12-3/TRBV12-4 | CASTRTGESPPFF | TGTGCCAGCACCCGGACAGGGGAAAGCCCCCCTTTCTTT
once | . | TRBJ2-1 | TRBV3-1/TRBV3-2 | CASSQDRGTLYNEQFF | TGTGCCAGCAGCCAAGATAGGGGGACTCTCTACAATGAGCAGTTCTTC
. | TRBD1 | TRBJ1-1 | TRBV19 | CACRGQVQFTLEAFF | TGTGCCTGCCGGGGACAGGTACAATTTACTCTTGAAGCTTTCTTT
few | . | TRBJ2-7 | TRBV4-3 | CASSQELGAVDEQYF | TGCGCCAGCAGCCAGGAATTAGGTGCCGTGGACGAGCAGTACTTC
. | . | TRBJ2-3 | TRBV5-1 | CASSNPRVFGGDTQYF | TGCGCCAGCAGCAACCCCCGGGTCTTTGGGGGAGATACGCAGTATTTT
. | . | TRBJ1-5 | TRBV12-3/TRBV12-4 | CASSSGRNQPQHF | TGTGCCAGCAGTTCAGGGCGCAATCAGCCCCAGCATTTT
. | TRBD1 | TRBJ2-3 | TRBV5-4 | CASSLGGGGSTDTQYF | TGTGCCAGCAGCTTGGGAGGGGGCGGGAGCACAGATACGCAGTATTTT
. | . | TRBJ2-7 | TRBV7-2 | CASSLEPSRGEQYF | TGTGCCAGCAGCTTGGAGCCCTCTCGGGGGGAGCAGTACTTC
. | . | TRBJ1-5 | TRBV12-3/TRBV12-4 | CASSFLRNQPQHF | TGTGCCAGCAGTTTTCTAAGGAATCAGCCCCAGCATTTT
. | . | TRBJ2-1 | TRBV4-2 | CASSQGWRDEQFF | TGTGCCAGCAGCCAAGGGTGGAGGGATGAGCAGTTCTTC
. | TRBD1 | TRBJ2-7 | TRBV5-6 | CASSFRGQGPYEQYF | TGTGCCAGCAGCTTTAGGGGACAGGGGCCGTACGAGCAGTACTTC
. | TRBD2 | TRBJ2-1 | TRBV7-2 | CASSLAGRGGNEQFF | TGTGCCAGCAGCTTAGCGGGCCGGGGGGGCAATGAGCAGTTCTTC
. | TRBD1 | TRBJ1-3 | TRBV4-2 | CASSQEEIRQGRVSSGNTIYF | TGTGCCAGCAGCCAAGAGGAGATCCGACAGGGTAGAGTTAGTTCTGGAAACACCATATATTTT
. | . | TRBJ1-3 | TRBV28 | CASTPGGSGNTIYF | TGTGCCAGCACCCCCGGGGGGTCTGGAAACACCATATATTTT
. | . | TRBJ2-7 | TRBV5-4 | CASSQEPGLASYEQYF | TGTGCCAGCAGCCAGGAACCGGGACTGGCATCCTACGAGCAGTACTTC
many | . | TRBJ1-2 | TRBV4-1 | CASSQEVWDTVGYGYTF | TGCGCCAGCAGCCAAGAAGTATGGGACACCGTAGGGTATGGCTACACCTTC
. | . | TRBJ2-7 | TRBV15 | CATSRGGGSYEQYF | TGTGCCACCAGCAGAGGTGGGGGCTCTTACGAGCAGTACTTC
. | . | TRBJ2-3 | TRBV3-1/TRBV3-2 | CASSRHERVQCTDTQYF | TGTGCCAGCAGCCGCCATGAGCGGGTCCAATGCACAGATACGCAGTATTTT
. | . | TRBJ1-1 | TRBV6-6 | CASSYSILNTEAFF | TGTGCCAGCAGTTACTCGATCCTGAACACTGAAGCTTTCTTT
. | TRBD2 | TRBJ2-6 | TRBV24-1 | CATTGLAGGPSGANVLTF | TGTGCCACCACGGGACTAGCGGGAGGCCCCTCTGGGGCCAACGTCCTGACTTTC
. | . | TRBJ1-4 | TRBV6-2/TRBV6-3 | CASSYSIGRGEKLFF | TGTGCCAGCAGTTACTCCATAGGAAGAGGAGAAAAACTGTTTTTT
. | . | TRBJ1-1 | TRBV18 | CASSPQGFEAFF | TGTGCCAGCTCACCACAGGGATTTGAAGCTTTCTTT
. | . | TRBJ2-5 | TRBV27 | CASRFEKTQYF | TGTGCCAGCAGGTTCGAGAAGACCCAGTACTTC
. | . | TRBJ2-1 | TRBV19 | CASSTLEGVYLYNEQFF | TGTGCCAGTAGTACTCTGGAGGGGGTTTATCTCTACAATGAGCAGTTCTTC
. | . | TRBJ2-1 | TRBV18 | CASSFSSTRDYNEQFF | TGTGCCAGCTCCTTCTCTTCTACACGAGACTACAATGAGCAGTTCTTC
few | . | TRBJ2-7 | TRBV11-2 | CASSLDWGAYEQYF | TGTGCCAGCAGCTTAGATTGGGGGGCGTACGAGCAGTACTTC
. | . | TRBJ1-5 | TRBV19 | CASSIVWGGHQPQHF | TGTGCCAGTAGTATAGTTTGGGGGGGCCATCAGCCCCAGCATTTT
. | . | TRBJ1-5 | TRBV3-1/TRBV3-2 | CASSQESGQPQHF | TGTGCCAGCAGCCAAGAGAGCGGCCAGCCCCAGCATTTT
. | . | TRBJ2-1 | TRBV6-1 | CASSEDLVFLF | TGTGCCAGCAGTGAAGACCTTGTCTTCCTCTTC
. | TRBD1 | TRBJ2-5 | TRBV6-6 | CASRSRTGGETQYF | TGTGCCAGCAGGAGTAGGACAGGCGGGGAGACCCAGTACTTC
. | . | TRBJ2-3 | TRBV29-1 | CSVLQGNTDTQYF | TGCAGCGTCCTACAGGGTAACACAGATACGCAGTATTTT
. | TRBD1 | TRBJ2-7 | TRBV7-6 | CASSFGTGKDYEQYF | TGTGCCAGCAGCTTCGGGACAGGGAAGGATTACGAGCAGTACTTC
few | . | TRBJ2-1 | TRBV7-2 | CASSTSPRGEQFF | TGTGCCAGCAGCACAAGCCCCCGGGGTGAGCAGTTCTTC